Below, 14 T cell receptor beta chains from the same sample are listed, as sequenced in a study of identical twins (dated by TCRdb to 2016 to 2017). The library was generated by 5' RACE. The instrument given in TCRdb is Illumina HiSeq 2000. Using fastp trimming at Q25 and MiXCR clonotype assembly, TCRdb reanalyzed the public sequencing data and kept in-frame beta chains. CDR3 protein duplicates are merged, each entry listing the most common genes and DNA. In this sample the table shows some 790,000 distinct CDR3 sequences, around a sixth of which occur a single time. The ten largest clones add up to about an eighth of the sample. These same records also appear under a second study, on T cells expressing NK-cell markers.

Sequenced: PBMCs. The receptors were gathered from a young woman in good health.

This clonotype has more than one count but fewer than ten. An end of the junction does not agree with germline; a read error may underlie this. The chain is built from TRBV20-1 and TRBJ2-7; possibly TRBD1 or TRBD2 for D (5 bases each). Germline V CDR1 and CDR2: DFQATT, SNEGSKA (reference sequence). The CDR3 covers 12 residues. This chain's CDR3 is CSARGPSDEQYF. DNA of the CDR3: TGCAGTGCTAGGGGACCCTCCGACGAGCAGTACTTC.

The gene calls are TRBV12-3 or TRBV12-4 and TRBJ2-5; 7 bases fit TRBD1. CDR3 length equals 12 residues. V dropped 10 bases and J dropped 2; count of bases not matched to a gene: 4. The CDR3 DNA reads TGTGCCACCGGACAGGAACAAGAGACCCAGTACTTC. Amino acids: CATGQEQETQYF.

The V and J genes are TRBV29-1 and TRBJ2-5; 7 bases map to TRBD1. CDR3 length: 13 amino acids. The V segment lost 3 bases and the J segment 4 bases; nucleotides outside the gene matches: 5. The germline gives CDR1 SQVTM, CDR2 ANQGSEA. The CDR3 DNA sequence: TGCAGCGTTGAGAGCAGGGGGTCAGAGACCCAGTACTTC. Its translation is CSVESRGSETQYF.

Of note for this clonotype: A junction end diverges from the germline sequence, so it may reflect a read error. The chain joins TRBV5-6 to TRBJ2-5, with D possibly being TRBD2 (6 bases). Germline CDR1 and CDR2: SGHDT and YYEEEE. The CDR3 extends over 11 amino acids. CDR3 sequence (DNA): TGTGCCAGCAGCTTGGGTAGGGGAGGCACCTTC. Translating gives CASSLGRGGTF.

This clonotype showed up just a few times. The gene calls are TRBV5-4 and TRBJ2-2; 11 nucleotides agree with TRBD2. CDR3 length equals 16 residues. CDR1 is SGHNT and CDR2 is YYREEE in the germline V gene (reference sequence). Trimming removed 4 bases from V and 4 bases from J; junction bases left unmatched: 6. DNA of the CDR3: TGTGCCAGCAGCGGGACTAGCGGCCCCGGCACCGGGGAGCTGTTTTTT. Its protein is CASSGTSGPGTGELFF.

This clonotype came up a few times. The chain uses TRBV20-1 and TRBJ2-2; unclear D gene. Germline assignment: CDR1 DFQATT and CDR2 SNEGSKA (reference sequence). This CDR3 has 13 residues. The V and J ends lost 0 bases and 6 bases respectively, with 8 bases between them. CDR3 sequence reads: CSARDREAGELFF. The CDR3 DNA is TGCAGTGCTAGAGATCGTGAGGCCGGGGAGCTGTTTTTT.

This clonotype was recorded a few times. The chain is built from TRBV2 and TRBJ2-5; maybe TRBD1 (5 bases). Germline V lookup: CDR1 SNHLY, CDR2 FYNNEI. Trimming shortened V by 8 bases and J by 0 bases, and 7 bases separated the two germline ends. The CDR3 loop spans 12 amino acids. The CDR3 spells CASQDNQETQYF. DNA for the CDR3: TGTGCCAGCCAGGACAACCAAGAGACCCAGTACTTC.

This clonotype appeared a single time. The genes are TRBV6-1 and TRBJ2-3; the D gene is possibly TRBD1 (5 bases). Germline CDR1 and CDR2: MNHNS and SASEGT. Trimming removed 6 bases from V and 6 bases from J, with 16 bases in between. This CDR3 is 14 amino acids long. CDR3 residues: CASRPQGAGDTQYF. CDR3 nucleotide sequence: TGTGCCAGCAGGCCGCAGGGCGCTGGGGATACGCAGTATTTT.

V gene TRBV12-3 or TRBV12-4 combines with J gene TRBJ1-5, with D perhaps matching TRBD1 (6 bases). There are 15 residues in the CDR3. Trimming took off 4 bases at V and 1 base at J, with 11 bases between the two ends. The CDR3 loop is CASSSRTASNQPQHF. In DNA, the CDR3 is TGTGCCAGCAGTTCCCGGACAGCCAGCAATCAGCCCCAGCATTTT.

V is TRBV3-1 and J is TRBJ2-3; 8 bases are a match to TRBD2. Germline V lookup: CDR1 LGHDT, CDR2 YNNKEL (reference sequence). The CDR3 covers 14 residues. The V and J ends lost 3 bases and 11 bases, in that order; junction bases with no gene match: 10. CDR3 nucleotide sequence: TGTGCCAGCAGCCATCTAGCGGGCGCTATAAAGCAGTATTTT. Its translation is CASSHLAGAIKQYF.

This clonotype was counted a few times. V and J are TRBV20-1 and TRBJ2-5, with 8 bases that match TRBD1. The ends lost 0 bases at V and 3 bases at J; junction bases unmatched: 6. The length of the CDR3 is 15 residues. Germline V gene sequence: CDR1 DFQATT, CDR2 SNEGSKA (reference sequence). The CDR3 reads CSARERQGAKETQYF. CDR3 DNA sequence: TGCAGTGCTAGAGAAAGGCAGGGGGCGAAAGAGACCCAGTACTTC.

This chain uses TRBV3-1 with TRBJ2-7; D not certain. This CDR3 is built from 15 residues. CDR1 is LGHDT, CDR2 YNNKEL, per germline (reference sequence). Trimming removed 4 bases at V and 6 bases at J, with 19 bases between. The DNA of the CDR3 is TGTGCCAGCAGCCTCCGGGTCCTGTCCCAAGGCGAGCAGTACTTC. Translation: CASSLRVLSQGEQYF.

This clonotype came up a few times. The genes are TRBV12-3 or TRBV12-4 and TRBJ2-1; TRBD2 is a possible D gene (6 bases). The ends were cut back, 5 bases at V and 4 bases at J, with 15 bases in the middle. The CDR3 length is 15 residues. In nucleotides, the CDR3 is TGTGCCAGCAGTGGCGGGACGCCTGCGTACAATGAGCAGTTCTTC. Translated: CASSGGTPAYNEQFF.

This clonotype has ten or more counts. The chain employs TRBV4-1 and TRBJ2-7, with D unclear. This CDR3 has 14 residues. V lost 1 base and J 2 bases, leaving 9 bases between the germline ends. Germline V CDR1 and CDR2: MGHRA, YSYEKL. The CDR3 region has the DNA TGCGCCAGCAGCCAAGTTGCCAGTGCCTACGAGCAGTACTTC. Translation gives CASSQVASAYEQYF.